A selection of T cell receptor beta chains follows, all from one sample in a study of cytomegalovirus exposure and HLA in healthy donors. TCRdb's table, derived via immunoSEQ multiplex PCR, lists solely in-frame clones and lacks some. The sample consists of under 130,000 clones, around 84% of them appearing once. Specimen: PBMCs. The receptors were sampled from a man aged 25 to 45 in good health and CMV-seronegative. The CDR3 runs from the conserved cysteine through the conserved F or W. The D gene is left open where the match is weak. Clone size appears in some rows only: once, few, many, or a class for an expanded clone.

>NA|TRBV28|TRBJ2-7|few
TGTGCCAGCAGGCCAATCCAGGGGGGCTCCTACGAGCAGTACTTC
CASRPIQGGSYEQYF
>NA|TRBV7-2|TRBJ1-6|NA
TGTGCCAGCAGCTCGCAAAGGACAGTCGGGAATTCACCCCTCCACTTT
CASSSQRTVGNSPLHF
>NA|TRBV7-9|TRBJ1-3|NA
TGTGCCAGCAGCTTTGTCCAAACGGGAGGGCTACCAAGAGGAAACACCATATATTTT
CASSFVQTGGLPRGNTIYF
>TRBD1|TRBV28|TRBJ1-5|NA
TGTGCCAGCAGTGACCGCCCCCTGGACAGGAGCGGCAAGCCCCAGCATTTT
CASSDRPLDRSGKPQHF
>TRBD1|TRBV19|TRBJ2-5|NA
TGTGCCAGTAGTAAAAAACAGGGGGCGGGGCAAGAGACCCAGTACTTC
CASSKKQGAGQETQYF
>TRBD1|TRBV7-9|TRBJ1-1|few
TGTGCCAGCAGCACAGAAGGGACAGGGGCTGAAGCTTTCTTT
CASSTEGTGAEAFF
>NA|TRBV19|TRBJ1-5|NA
TGTGCCAGTAGCCCCGGGAGGGGTAGCAATCAGCCCCAGCATTTT
CASSPGRGSNQPQHF
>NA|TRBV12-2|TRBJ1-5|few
TGTGCAAGTCGCCTCCCCTCCCCGCGAGGGTTTCAGCCCCAGCATTTT
CASRLPSPRGFQPQHF
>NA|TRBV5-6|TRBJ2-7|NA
TGTGCCAGCAGCTTGCCGGGGAGTTGGGAAGAGCAGTACTTC
CASSLPGSWEEQYF
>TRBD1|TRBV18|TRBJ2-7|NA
TGTGCCAGCTCTCCCGGGGCGGGACAGGGACCCGAGCAGTACTTC
CASSPGAGQGPEQYF
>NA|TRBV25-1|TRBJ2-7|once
TGTGCCAGCACGGGTCCGGGGTCCTACGAGCAGTACTTC
CASTGPGSYEQYF
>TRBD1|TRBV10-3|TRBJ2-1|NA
TGTGCCATCAGGCCGGGACAGGGGGACAACCCAAGGAACAGCGGGCATTACAATGAGCAGTTCTTC
CAIRPGQGDNPRNSGHYNEQFF
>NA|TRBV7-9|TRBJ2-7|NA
TGTGCCAGCAGCTTAGAGGCGGGGATCAACGAGCAGTACTTC
CASSLEAGINEQYF
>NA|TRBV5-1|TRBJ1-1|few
TGCGCCAGCAGCTTCAGGGGTAGCGGGGAGGACACTGAAGCTTTCTTT
CASSFRGSGEDTEAFF
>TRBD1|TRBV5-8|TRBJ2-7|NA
TGTGCCAGCCGATTGACAGGGTCTAATAAGCAGTACTTC
CASRLTGSNKQYF
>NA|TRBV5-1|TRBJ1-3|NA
TGCGCCAGCAGCTTAACCTGGACAGCTACTGGAAACACCATATATTTT
CASSLTWTATGNTIYF
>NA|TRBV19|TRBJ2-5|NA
TGTGCCAGACCCCTCCCTATGGGGCCGTACTTC
CARPLPMGPYF
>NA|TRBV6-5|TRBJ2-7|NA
TGTGCCAGCAGTTACTCGTTCCGGGGAGAGCAGTACTTC
CASSYSFRGEQYF
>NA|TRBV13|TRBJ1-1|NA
TGTGCCAGCAGCTTGGGGCCAGGGTGGGCGAACACTGAAGCTTTCTTT
CASSLGPGWANTEAFF
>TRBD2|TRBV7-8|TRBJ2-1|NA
TGTGCCAGCAGCCTCCGACTAGCGGGGTTTCACAATGAGCAGTTCTTC
CASSLRLAGFHNEQFF
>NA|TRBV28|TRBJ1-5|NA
TGTGCCAGCAGGGGGACACCGGGAAATCAGCCCCAGCATTTT
CASRGTPGNQPQHF
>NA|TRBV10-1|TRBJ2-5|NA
TGCGCCAGCAGTGAGTCGGCAGGGCAAGAGACCCAGTACTTC
CASSESAGQETQYF
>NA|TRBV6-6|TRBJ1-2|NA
TGTGCCAGCAGTCACAGGGATGGCTACACCTTC
CASSHRDGYTF
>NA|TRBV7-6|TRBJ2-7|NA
TGTGCCAGCAGCCCATCATTCGTACAGTCCTACGAGCAGTACTTC
CASSPSFVQSYEQYF
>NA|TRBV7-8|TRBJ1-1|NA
TGTGCCAGCAGCTTAGAAAGGACAAAAGGGACTGAAGCTTTCTTT
CASSLERTKGTEAFF
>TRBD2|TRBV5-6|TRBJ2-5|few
TGTGCCAGCAGCCCGGGACTAGCACAAGAGACCCAGTACTTC
CASSPGLAQETQYF
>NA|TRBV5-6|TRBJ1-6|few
TGTGCCAGCAGCTTGGGGACACTGGTAATTTCACCCCTCCACTTT
CASSLGTLVISPLHF
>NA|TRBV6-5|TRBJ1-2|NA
TGTGCCAGCAGCCAAGGGGGAACGTCTAACTATGGCTACACCTTC
CASSQGGTSNYGYTF
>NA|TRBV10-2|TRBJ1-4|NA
TGCGCCAGCAGCTCGGGAGCCAACGAAAAACTGTTTTTT
CASSSGANEKLFF